Shown below are 20 T cell receptor beta chains from a single sample sequenced in a study of T cell repertoires in cytomegalovirus infection. TCRdb used MiXCR to reprocess the reads, holding one entry per CDR3 protein. This table has 700,000 to 900,000 distinct CDR3 sequences, just under 30% appearing once. Their antigen targets remain unknown. Sequenced here: cultured CD8+ T cells from PBMCs, sampled from culture after CMV antigen stimulation. Receptors originate from a human donor in good health (CMV status not recorded). Some clones in this sample may be carry-over from other donors' samples.

The chain carries TRBV27 and TRBJ2-1; 12 bases line up with TRBD2. The germline CDR1 and CDR2 sequences are MNHEY and SMNVEV (reference sequence). This CDR3 is 16 amino acids long. Trimming removed 2 bases from V and 7 bases from J; junction bases left unmatched: 6. CDR3 nucleotides: TGTGCCAGCAGTTTACCCGGACTAGCGGGGTGGAATGAGCAGTTCTTC. As protein: CASSLPGLAGWNEQFF.

There are a few counts of this clonotype. V and J are TRBV6-6 and TRBJ1-1, with a possible D match to TRBD1 (5 bases). There are 14 residues in the CDR3. The V and J ends lost 6 bases and 5 bases respectively, with 16 bases between them. The germline V gene has CDR1 MNHNY and CDR2 SVGAGI (reference sequence). The CDR3 DNA reads TGTGCCAGCAGCGGCCCTCCGGGGGGGACTGAAGCTTTCTTT. Its protein is CASSGPPGGTEAFF.

This clonotype occurred a few times. The genes are TRBV10-2 and TRBJ1-5, with D unclear. The V end was cut by 2 bases, the J end by 7 bases, with 9 bases between. This CDR3 comprises 13 residues. In germline, CDR1 is WSHSY, CDR2 SAAADI. CDR3 coding DNA: TGCGCCAGCAGTGAGAACAGAATACAGCCCCAGCATTTT. Its protein product is CASSENRIQPQHF.

This clonotype has more than one count but fewer than ten. The rearrangement links TRBV5-6 to TRBJ2-7, with D perhaps TRBD2 (6 bases). The germline V gene encodes CDR1 SGHDT and CDR2 YYEEEE. The CDR3 consists of 13 residues. The V and J ends lost 1 base and 7 bases respectively, with 12 bases between them. CDR3 nucleotides: TGTGCCAGCAGCTTGTATGGCGGACTAGAGCAGTACGTC. The encoded protein is CASSLYGGLEQYV.

The genes are TRBV6-5 and TRBJ2-2; 9 bases line up with TRBD2. The CDR3 consists of 15 residues. Trimming cost V 7 bases and J 5 bases; bases outside gene matches: 8. The germline V gene encodes CDR1 MNHEY and CDR2 SVGAGI. The DNA of the CDR3 is TGTGCCAGCACCGCCGGGCTAGCGGGGACCGGGGAGCTGTTTTTT. Its protein product is CASTAGLAGTGELFF.

In the case of this clonotype: The junction shows a germline mismatch at one end, possibly a read error. This chain uses TRBV7-7 with TRBJ1-6, with TRBD1 identical over 9 bases. The CDR3 extends over 20 amino acids. CDR1 is SSHAT and CDR2 is FNYEAQ in the germline V gene (reference sequence). CDR3 sequence: CASSLLQNRGHHLYNSPLHF. The CDR3 nucleotides are TGTGCTAGCAGCTTACTACAGAACAGGGGGCACCACCTTTATAATTCACCCCTCCACTTT.

This clonotype was picked up a small number of times. This sequence joins TRBV27 and TRBJ2-1; TRBD2 aligns across 10 bases. V shed 5 bases, J shed 3 bases, and the junction held 4 bases outside the gene matches. Germline V CDR1 and CDR2: MNHEY, SMNVEV (reference sequence). The CDR3 covers 15 residues. The CDR3 sequence is CASSRAGGVYNEQFF. The CDR3 bases are TGTGCCAGCAGTCGAGCGGGGGGGGTCTACAATGAGCAGTTCTTC.

This clonotype has just a few counts. The chain employs TRBV6-1 and TRBJ1-6, with D possibly matching TRBD1 (5 bases). This CDR3 is 13 amino acids long. The V end was cut by 11 bases, the J end by 3 bases, with 11 bases between. Germline values: CDR1 MNHNS, CDR2 SASEGT. The CDR3 here is CASQGVYNSPLHF. For the CDR3, the DNA is TGTGCCTCCCAGGGAGTCTATAATTCACCCCTCCACTTT.

The V gene is TRBV4-1, the J gene TRBJ2-4, with D unclear. Per the germline V gene, CDR1 is MGHRA and CDR2 is YSYEKL. Between the trimmed V and J ends, which lost 0 bases and 8 bases, there was a span of 5 bases. This CDR3 has 12 residues. CDR3 DNA sequence: TGCGCCAGCAGCCAAGAACGAGACATTCAGTACTTC. Protein sequence: CASSQERDIQYF.

V and J are TRBV7-6 and TRBJ2-2, with D possibly being TRBD2 (6 bases). The V and J ends lost 3 bases and 3 bases respectively, with 11 bases between them. This CDR3 has 15 amino acids. Germline loops: CDR1 SGHVS, CDR2 FNYEAQ. CDR3 sequence: CASSLSWGDTGELFF. The CDR3 region has the DNA TGTGCCAGCAGCTTGAGTTGGGGGGACACCGGGGAGCTGTTTTTT.

The V call is TRBV19, the J call TRBJ2-5; TRBD1 agrees at 10 bases. Per germline, CDR1 LNHDA and CDR2 SQIVND (reference sequence). The CDR3 loop spans 13 amino acids. Unmatched junction bases numbered 2, after V lost 8 bases and J lost 2 bases. The CDR3 DNA reads TGTGCCAGTCAGGACAGGGGGCAAGAGACCCAGTACTTC. It is translated as CASQDRGQETQYF.

This clonotype has a handful of counts. The CDR3 loop is CASSLAGLRGYTF. In DNA form, the CDR3 reads TGTGCCAGCAGCTTAGCAGGGCTGCGGGGCTACACCTTC. This chain uses TRBV7-6 with TRBJ1-2; D is unclear. The germline CDR1 and CDR2 sequences are SGHVS and FNYEAQ. Trimming took 0 bases from V and 8 from J, leaving 10 bases between them. The CDR3 covers 13 residues. Combining the CDR3 with reference TRBV7-6 and TRBJ1-2 gives the whole variable domain GAGVSQSPRYKVTKRGQDVALRCDPISGHVSLYWYRQALGQGPEFLTYFNYEAQQDKSGLPNDRFSAERPEGSISTLTIQRTEQRDSAMYRCASSLAGLRGYTFGSGTRLTVV.

This clonotype turned up a few times. This sequence joins TRBV23-1 and TRBJ2-7, with D perhaps TRBD2 (5 bases). TRBV23-1 is noted as an ORF with a role that remains uncertain. V gave up 4 bases and J gave up 4 bases, with 23 bases separating them. The CDR3 consists of 17 residues. The CDR3 DNA reads TGCGCCAGCAGTCCCGAGCCCGATACGTGGCGGACTTACGAGCAGTACTTC. Its protein is CASSPEPDTWRTYEQYF.

This clonotype was detected a few times. V is TRBV4-2 and J is TRBJ1-2, with TRBD1 as a possible D gene (6 bases). V was cut by 7 bases and J by 8 bases, with 14 bases left in between. This CDR3 has 12 residues. CDR1 is LGHNA and CDR2 is YNFKEQ in the germline V gene. CDR3 bases: TGTGCCAGCAACCGTGGGGGCGAAGGCTACACCTTC. Its protein is CASNRGGEGYTF.

There are a few counts of this clonotype. This sequence joins TRBV7-6 and TRBJ2-1; 7 bases line up with TRBD1. The V and J ends lost 4 bases and 2 bases, in that order; junction bases with no gene match: 8. The CDR3 totals 16 residues. The V gene's germline CDR1 is SGHVS and CDR2 FNYEAQ. The DNA of the CDR3 is TGTGCCAGCAGCTCACACCGGGACAGTACCTACAATGAGCAGTTCTTC. As protein: CASSSHRDSTYNEQFF. The complete variable domain, with remaining parts taken from reference TRBV7-6 and TRBJ2-1, reads GAGVSQSPRYKVTKRGQDVALRCDPISGHVSLYWYRQALGQGPEFLTYFNYEAQQDKSGLPNDRFSAERPEGSISTLTIQRTEQRDSAMYRCASSSHRDSTYNEQFFGPGTRLTVL.

This clonotype was detected ten times or more. This rearrangement joins TRBV7-9 to TRBJ1-6; 8 bases line up with TRBD1. Germline CDR1 is SEHNR and CDR2 is FQNEAQ (reference sequence). Trimming cost V 5 bases and J 6 bases; bases outside gene matches: 9. CDR3 length: 16 residues. This CDR3 is CASSPTGEGSNSPLHF. Here the CDR3 DNA reads TGTGCCAGCAGCCCGACAGGGGAAGGAAGTAATTCACCCCTCCACTTT.

This clonotype was observed a few times. The genes are TRBV27 and TRBJ1-4, with D uncertain. CDR1 MNHEY and CDR2 SMNVEV come from the germline V gene (reference sequence). Trimming took 5 bases from V and 4 from J, leaving 11 bases between them. This CDR3 has 14 residues. CDR3 loop: CASSPDYINEKLFF. In nucleotides, the CDR3 is TGTGCCAGCAGTCCCGACTACATTAATGAAAAACTGTTTTTT.

This clonotype was recorded a few times. The chain links TRBV6-1 to TRBJ2-3; D gene unclear. This CDR3 region has 13 residues. Germline V gene data show CDR1 as MNHNS and CDR2 as SASEGT. The germline V and J ends were trimmed by 6 bases and 2 bases, with 9 bases remaining between them. The CDR3 sequence is CASSPEITDTQYF. CDR3 DNA: TGTGCCAGCAGCCCCGAGATCACAGATACGCAGTATTTT.

The CDR3 DNA is TGTGCCACCGGAGTAGCGGGGGAGGGCACCGGGGAGCTGTTTTTT. Its protein product is CATGVAGEGTGELFF. This chain uses TRBV24-1 with TRBJ2-2; 9 bases fit TRBD2. This CDR3 contains 15 residues. Looked up from germline, CDR1 is KGHDR and CDR2 is SFDVKD. V trimming: 9 bases; J trimming: 4 bases; junction bases outside the gene matches: 8.

This chain connects TRBV24-1 to TRBJ2-1; the D gene is possibly TRBD2 (5 bases). V was cut by 1 base and J by 4 bases, with 16 bases left in between. Germline V gene data show CDR1 as KGHDR and CDR2 as SFDVKD. The CDR3 is 17 residues long. In DNA form, the CDR3 reads TGTGCCACCAGTGATTTAGGGCGTTCGGAGGATTACAATGAGCAGTTCTTC. The encoded protein is CATSDLGRSEDYNEQFF.